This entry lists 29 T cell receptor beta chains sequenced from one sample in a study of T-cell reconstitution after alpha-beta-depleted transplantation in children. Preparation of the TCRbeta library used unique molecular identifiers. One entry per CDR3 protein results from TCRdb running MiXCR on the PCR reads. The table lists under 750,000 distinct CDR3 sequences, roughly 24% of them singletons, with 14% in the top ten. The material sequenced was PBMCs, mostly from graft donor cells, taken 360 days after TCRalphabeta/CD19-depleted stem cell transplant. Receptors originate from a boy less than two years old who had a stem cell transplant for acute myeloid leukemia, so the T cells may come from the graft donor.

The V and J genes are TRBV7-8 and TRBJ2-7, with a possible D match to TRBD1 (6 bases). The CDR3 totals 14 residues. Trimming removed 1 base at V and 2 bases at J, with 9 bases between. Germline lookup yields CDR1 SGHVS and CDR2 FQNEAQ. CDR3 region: CASSLGSGAYEQYV. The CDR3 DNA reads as TGTGCCAGCAGCTTAGGATCAGGGGCCTACGAGCAGTACGTC.

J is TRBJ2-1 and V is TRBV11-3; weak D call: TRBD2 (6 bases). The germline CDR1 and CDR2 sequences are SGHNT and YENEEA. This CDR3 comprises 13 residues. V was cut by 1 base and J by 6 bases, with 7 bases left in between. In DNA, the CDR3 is TGTGCCAGCAGCTTAGTAGCGGTCAATGAGCAGTTCTTC. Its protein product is CASSLVAVNEQFF. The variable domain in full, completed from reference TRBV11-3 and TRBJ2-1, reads EAGVVQSPRYKIIEKKQPVAFWCNPISGHNTLYWYLQNLGQGPELLIRYENEEAVDDSQLPKDRFSAERLKGVDSTLKIQPAELGDSAVYLCASSLVAVNEQFFGPGTRLTVL.

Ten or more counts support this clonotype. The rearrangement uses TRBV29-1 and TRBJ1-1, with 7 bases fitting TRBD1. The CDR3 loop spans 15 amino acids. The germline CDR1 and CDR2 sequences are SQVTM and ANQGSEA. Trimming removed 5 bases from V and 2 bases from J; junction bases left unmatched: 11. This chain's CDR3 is CSVSGTEPFNTEAFF. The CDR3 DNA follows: TGCAGCGTTTCCGGGACAGAGCCTTTCAACACTGAAGCTTTCTTT.

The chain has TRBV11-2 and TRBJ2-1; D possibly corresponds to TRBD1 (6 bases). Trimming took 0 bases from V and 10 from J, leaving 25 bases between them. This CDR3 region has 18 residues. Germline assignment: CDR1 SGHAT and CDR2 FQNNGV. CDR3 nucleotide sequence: TGTGCCAGCAGCTTAGAAGGTATTGACAGGCCCTTCTACAGGGAGCAGTTCTTC. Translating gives CASSLEGIDRPFYREQFF.

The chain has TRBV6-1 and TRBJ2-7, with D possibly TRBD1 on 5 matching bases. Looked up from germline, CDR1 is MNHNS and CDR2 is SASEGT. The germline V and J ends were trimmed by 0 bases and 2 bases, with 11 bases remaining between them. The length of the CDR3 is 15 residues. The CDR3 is CASSEAFTGTYEQYV. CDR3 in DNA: TGTGCCAGCAGTGAAGCCTTTACAGGAACCTACGAGCAGTACGTC.

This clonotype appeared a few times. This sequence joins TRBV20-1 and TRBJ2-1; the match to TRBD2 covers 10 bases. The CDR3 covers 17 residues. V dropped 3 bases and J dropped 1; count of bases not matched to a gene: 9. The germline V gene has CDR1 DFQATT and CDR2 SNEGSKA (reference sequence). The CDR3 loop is CSARLKRGGKSYNEQFF. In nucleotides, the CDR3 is TGCAGTGCTAGGCTAAAGCGGGGGGGTAAATCCTACAATGAGCAGTTCTTC.

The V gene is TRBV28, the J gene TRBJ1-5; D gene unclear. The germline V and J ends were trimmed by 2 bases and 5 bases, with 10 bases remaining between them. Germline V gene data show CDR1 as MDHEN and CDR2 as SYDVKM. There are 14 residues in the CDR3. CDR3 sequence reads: CASSLRAWDQPQHF. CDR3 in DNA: TGTGCCAGCAGTTTAAGGGCTTGGGATCAGCCCCAGCATTTT. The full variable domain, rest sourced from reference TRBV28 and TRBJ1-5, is DVKVTQSSRYLVKRTGEKVFLECVQDMDHENMFWYRQDPGLGLRLIYFSYDVKMKEKGDIPEGYSVSREKKERFSLILESASTNQTSMYLCASSLRAWDQPQHFGDGTRLSIL.

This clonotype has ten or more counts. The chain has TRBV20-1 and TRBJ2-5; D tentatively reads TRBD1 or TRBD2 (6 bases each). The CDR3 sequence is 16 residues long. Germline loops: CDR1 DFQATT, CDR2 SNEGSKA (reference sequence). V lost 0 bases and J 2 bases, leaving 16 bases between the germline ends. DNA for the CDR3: TGCAGTGCTAGAGATGGCAGGGGAGGCGAGCAAGAGACCCAGTACTTC. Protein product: CSARDGRGGEQETQYF.

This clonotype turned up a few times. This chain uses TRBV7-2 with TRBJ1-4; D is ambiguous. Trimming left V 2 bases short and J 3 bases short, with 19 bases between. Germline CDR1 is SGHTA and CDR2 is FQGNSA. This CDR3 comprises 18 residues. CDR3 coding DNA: TGTGCCAGCAGCTTAACGCGGGCAGGCGCGATGGCTAATGAAAAACTGTTTTTT. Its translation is CASSLTRAGAMANEKLFF.

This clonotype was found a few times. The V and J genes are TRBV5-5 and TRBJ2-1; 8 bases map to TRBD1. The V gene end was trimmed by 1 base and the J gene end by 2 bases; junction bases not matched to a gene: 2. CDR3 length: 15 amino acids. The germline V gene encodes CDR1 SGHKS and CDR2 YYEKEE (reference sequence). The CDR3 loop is CASSLWDRTYNEQFF. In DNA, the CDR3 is TGTGCCAGCAGCTTGTGGGACAGGACCTACAATGAGCAGTTCTTC.

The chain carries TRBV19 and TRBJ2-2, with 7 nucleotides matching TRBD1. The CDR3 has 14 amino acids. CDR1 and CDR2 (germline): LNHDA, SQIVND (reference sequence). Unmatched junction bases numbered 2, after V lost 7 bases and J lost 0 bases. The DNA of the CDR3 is TGTGCCAGTACGGACAGGACGAACACCGGGGAGCTGTTTTTT. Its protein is CASTDRTNTGELFF.

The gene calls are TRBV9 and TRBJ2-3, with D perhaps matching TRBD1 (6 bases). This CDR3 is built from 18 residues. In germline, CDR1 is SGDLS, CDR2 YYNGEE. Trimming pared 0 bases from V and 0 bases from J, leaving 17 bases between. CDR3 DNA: TGTGCCAGCAGCGTAGCTTTGGGGGCCGCGTATAGCACAGATACGCAGTATTTT. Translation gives CASSVALGAAYSTDTQYF.

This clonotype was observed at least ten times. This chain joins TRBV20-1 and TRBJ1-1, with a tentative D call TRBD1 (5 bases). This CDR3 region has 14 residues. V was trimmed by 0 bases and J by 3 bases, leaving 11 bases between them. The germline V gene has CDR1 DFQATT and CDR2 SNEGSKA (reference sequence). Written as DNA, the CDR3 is TGCAGTGCTAGAGAGAGGGGACGTGACACTGAAGCTTTCTTT. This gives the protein CSARERGRDTEAFF.

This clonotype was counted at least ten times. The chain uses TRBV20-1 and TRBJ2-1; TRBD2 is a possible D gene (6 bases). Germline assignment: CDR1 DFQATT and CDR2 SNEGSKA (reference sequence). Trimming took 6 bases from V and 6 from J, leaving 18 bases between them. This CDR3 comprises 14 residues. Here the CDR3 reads CSARGIPSLNEQFF. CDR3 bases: TGCAGTGCCCGCGGGATCCCCTCCCTCAATGAGCAGTTCTTC.

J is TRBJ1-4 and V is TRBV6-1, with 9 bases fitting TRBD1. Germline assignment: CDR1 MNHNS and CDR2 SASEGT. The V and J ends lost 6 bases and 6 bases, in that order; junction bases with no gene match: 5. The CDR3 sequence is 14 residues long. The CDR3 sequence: CASRLQGADEKLFF. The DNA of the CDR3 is TGTGCCAGCAGACTACAGGGGGCGGATGAAAAACTGTTTTTT.

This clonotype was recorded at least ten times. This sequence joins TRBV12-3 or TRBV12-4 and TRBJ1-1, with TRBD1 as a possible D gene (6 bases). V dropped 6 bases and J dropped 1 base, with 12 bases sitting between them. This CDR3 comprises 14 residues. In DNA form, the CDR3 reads TGTGCCAGCAGGAGAGACAGGCGGAACACTGAAGCTTTCTTT. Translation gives CASRRDRRNTEAFF.

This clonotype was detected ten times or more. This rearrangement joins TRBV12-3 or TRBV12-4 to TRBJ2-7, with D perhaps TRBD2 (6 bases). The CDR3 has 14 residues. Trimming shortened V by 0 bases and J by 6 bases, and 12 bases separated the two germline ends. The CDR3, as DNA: TGTGCCAGCAGTTTAGCGGAGGGGTTAAGCGAGCAGTACTTC. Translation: CASSLAEGLSEQYF.

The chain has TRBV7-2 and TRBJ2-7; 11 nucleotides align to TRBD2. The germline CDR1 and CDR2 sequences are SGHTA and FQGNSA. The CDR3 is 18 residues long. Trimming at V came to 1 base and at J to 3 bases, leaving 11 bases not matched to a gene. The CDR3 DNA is TGTGCCAGCAGCTTAGGCTCGGCTAGCGGGGGGACAATCTACGAGCAGTACGTC. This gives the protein CASSLGSASGGTIYEQYV.

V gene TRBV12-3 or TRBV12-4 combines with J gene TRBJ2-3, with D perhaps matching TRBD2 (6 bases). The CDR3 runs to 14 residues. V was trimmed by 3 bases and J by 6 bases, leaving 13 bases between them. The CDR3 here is CASSFTPSGDTQYF. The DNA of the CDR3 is TGTGCCAGCAGTTTTACCCCGAGCGGGGATACGCAGTATTTT.

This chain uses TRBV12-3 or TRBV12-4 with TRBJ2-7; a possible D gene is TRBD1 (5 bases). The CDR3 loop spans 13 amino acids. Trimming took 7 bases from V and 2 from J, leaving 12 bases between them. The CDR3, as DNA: TGTGCCAGCATGCCAGGACAAACCTACGAGCAGTACTTC. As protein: CASMPGQTYEQYF.

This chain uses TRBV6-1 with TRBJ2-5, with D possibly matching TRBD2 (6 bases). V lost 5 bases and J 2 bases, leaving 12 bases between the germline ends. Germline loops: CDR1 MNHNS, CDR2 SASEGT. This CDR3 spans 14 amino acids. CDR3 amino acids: CASSIPGLQETQYF. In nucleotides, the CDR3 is TGTGCCAGCAGTATCCCGGGACTTCAAGAGACCCAGTACTTC.

CDR3 nucleotide sequence: TGCAGTGCTAGGGGCAGGGCTTCGGCCCAGCATTTT. Its protein is CSARGRASAQHF. The chain is built from TRBV20-1 and TRBJ1-5; TRBD1 might be the D (5 bases). Trimming removed 3 bases at V and 11 bases at J, with 14 bases between. CDR1 DFQATT and CDR2 SNEGSKA come from the germline V gene (reference sequence). This CDR3 spans 12 amino acids.

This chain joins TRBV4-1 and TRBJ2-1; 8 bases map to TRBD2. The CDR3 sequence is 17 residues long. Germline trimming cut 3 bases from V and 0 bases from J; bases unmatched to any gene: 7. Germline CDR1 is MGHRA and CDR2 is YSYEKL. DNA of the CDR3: TGCGCCAGCAGCCAGCACTTAGCGGGGCCCTCCTACAATGAGCAGTTCTTC. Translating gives CASSQHLAGPSYNEQFF.

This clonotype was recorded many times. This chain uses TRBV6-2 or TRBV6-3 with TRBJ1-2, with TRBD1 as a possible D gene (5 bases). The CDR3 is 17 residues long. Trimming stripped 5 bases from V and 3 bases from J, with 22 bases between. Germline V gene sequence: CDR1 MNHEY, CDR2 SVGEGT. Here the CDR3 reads CASSDIRDGISDYGYTF. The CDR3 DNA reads TGTGCCAGCAGTGACATCCGGGACGGCATTAGCGACTATGGCTACACCTTC.

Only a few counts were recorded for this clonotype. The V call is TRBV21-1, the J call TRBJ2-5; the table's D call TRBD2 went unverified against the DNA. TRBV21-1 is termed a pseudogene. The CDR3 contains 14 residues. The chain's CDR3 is CASSRGSGGETQYF. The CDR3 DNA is TGTGCCAGCAGCAGGGGTAGCGGGGGAGAGACCCAGTACTTC.

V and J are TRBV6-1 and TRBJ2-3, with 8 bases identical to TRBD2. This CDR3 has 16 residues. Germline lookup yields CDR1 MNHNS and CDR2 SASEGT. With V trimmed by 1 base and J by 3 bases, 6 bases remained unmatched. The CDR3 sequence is CASSEDPGGVTDTQYF. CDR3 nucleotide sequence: TGTGCCAGCAGTGAAGACCCGGGAGGGGTAACAGATACGCAGTATTTT.

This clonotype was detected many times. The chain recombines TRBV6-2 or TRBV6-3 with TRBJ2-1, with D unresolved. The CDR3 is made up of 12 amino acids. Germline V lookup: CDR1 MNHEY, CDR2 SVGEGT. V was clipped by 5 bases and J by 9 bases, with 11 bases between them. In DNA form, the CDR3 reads TGTGCCAGCAGTCCACCCTCCGGTGAGCAGTTCTTC. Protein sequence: CASSPPSGEQFF.

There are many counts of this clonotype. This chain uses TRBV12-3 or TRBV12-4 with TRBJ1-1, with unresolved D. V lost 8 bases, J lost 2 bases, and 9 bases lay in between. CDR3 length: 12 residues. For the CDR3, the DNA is TGTGCCAGCGGACGGGGTAACACTGAAGCTTTCTTT. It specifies CASGRGNTEAFF.

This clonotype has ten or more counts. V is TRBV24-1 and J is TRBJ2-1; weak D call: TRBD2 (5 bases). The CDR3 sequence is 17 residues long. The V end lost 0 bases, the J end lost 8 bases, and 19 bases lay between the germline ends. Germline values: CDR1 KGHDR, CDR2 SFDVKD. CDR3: CATSDLGDPPEVDEQFF. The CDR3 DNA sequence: TGTGCCACCAGTGATTTGGGCGACCCCCCGGAGGTCGATGAGCAGTTCTTC.